This paragraph reports one T cell receptor beta chain. One entry per CDR3 protein, called by TCRdb with MiXCR from the 5' RACE reads. The sample includes 200,000 to 250,000 distinct CDR3 sequences, 12% seen only once; the top ten take about 4.1%. The source of the sample is a study of identical twins. The CDR3 length is 16 residues. V lost 2 bases to trimming and J lost 1 base; unmatched junction nucleotides: 6. CDR1 is SGHRS, CDR2 YFSETQ, per germline. The data also belong to a second study, concerning yellow fever vaccine responses in identical twins.

The chain is built from TRBV5-1 and TRBJ2-7, with TRBD2 identical over 10 bases. This clonotype was sampled from a woman aged 18-29 years in good health. Sample: memory (CD45RO+) T cells sorted from blood. CDR3 sequence: CASSFGLAVNSYEQYF. As DNA, the CDR3 is TGCGCCAGCAGCTTCGGACTAGCGGTTAATTCCTACGAGCAGTACTTC.